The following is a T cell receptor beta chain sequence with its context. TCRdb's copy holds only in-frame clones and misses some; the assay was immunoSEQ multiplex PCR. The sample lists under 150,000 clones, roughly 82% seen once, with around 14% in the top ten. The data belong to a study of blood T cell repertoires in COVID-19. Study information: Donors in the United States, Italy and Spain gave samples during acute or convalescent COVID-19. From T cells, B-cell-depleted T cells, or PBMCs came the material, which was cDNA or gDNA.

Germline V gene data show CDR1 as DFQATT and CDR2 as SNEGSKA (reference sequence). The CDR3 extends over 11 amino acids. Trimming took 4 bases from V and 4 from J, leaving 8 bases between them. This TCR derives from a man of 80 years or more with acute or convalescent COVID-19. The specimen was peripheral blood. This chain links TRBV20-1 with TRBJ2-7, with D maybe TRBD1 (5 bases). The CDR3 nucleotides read TGCAGTGCTATTGGGGCGTACGAGCAGTACTTC. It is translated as CSAIGAYEQYF.